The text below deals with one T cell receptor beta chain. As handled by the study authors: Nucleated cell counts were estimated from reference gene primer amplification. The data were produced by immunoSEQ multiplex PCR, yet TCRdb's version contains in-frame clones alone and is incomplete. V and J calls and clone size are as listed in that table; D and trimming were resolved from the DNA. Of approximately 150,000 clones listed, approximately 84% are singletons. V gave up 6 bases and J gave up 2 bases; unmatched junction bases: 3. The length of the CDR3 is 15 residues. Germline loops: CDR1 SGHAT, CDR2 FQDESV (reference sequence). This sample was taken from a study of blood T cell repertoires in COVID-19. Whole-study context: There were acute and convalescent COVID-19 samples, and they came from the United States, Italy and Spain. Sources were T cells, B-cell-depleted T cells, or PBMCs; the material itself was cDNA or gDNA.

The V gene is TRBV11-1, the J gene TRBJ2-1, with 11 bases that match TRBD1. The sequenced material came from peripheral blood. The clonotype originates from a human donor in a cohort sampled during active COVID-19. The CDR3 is CASRRTGGAYNEQFF. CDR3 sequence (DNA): TGTGCCAGCAGGAGGACAGGGGGCGCCTACAATGAGCAGTTCTTC.